This T cell receptor (beta chain) was captured by sequencing in a study of blood T cell repertoires in COVID-19. Study in general: The United States, Italy and Spain provided the acute and convalescent COVID-19 samples. Sample material is recorded as cDNA or gDNA derived from T cells, B-cell-depleted T cells, or PBMCs.

CDR3 length: 15 residues. V shed 3 bases and J shed 4 bases, with 11 bases lying between them. Germline-derived CDR1 and CDR2 are SGHRS and YFSETQ. As originally analysed: From reference gene primer amplification, estimates of nucleated cell counts were derived. Clones were read by immunoSEQ multiplex PCR, and TCRdb kept only the in-frame ones, dropping some. That table gives V, J and clone size, and the DNA gave D and trimming. The profile shows tens of thousands of clones, roughly 87% of them singletons. The sequenced material came from peripheral blood. This receptor was identified in a man between 60 and 75 years old with acute or convalescent COVID-19. The chain carries TRBV5-1 and TRBJ2-6, with a possible D match to TRBD1 (6 bases). CDR3 amino acids: CASSSQGQGANVLTF. The CDR3 coding sequence is TGCGCCAGCAGCTCCCAGGGGCAAGGGGCCAACGTCCTGACTTTC.